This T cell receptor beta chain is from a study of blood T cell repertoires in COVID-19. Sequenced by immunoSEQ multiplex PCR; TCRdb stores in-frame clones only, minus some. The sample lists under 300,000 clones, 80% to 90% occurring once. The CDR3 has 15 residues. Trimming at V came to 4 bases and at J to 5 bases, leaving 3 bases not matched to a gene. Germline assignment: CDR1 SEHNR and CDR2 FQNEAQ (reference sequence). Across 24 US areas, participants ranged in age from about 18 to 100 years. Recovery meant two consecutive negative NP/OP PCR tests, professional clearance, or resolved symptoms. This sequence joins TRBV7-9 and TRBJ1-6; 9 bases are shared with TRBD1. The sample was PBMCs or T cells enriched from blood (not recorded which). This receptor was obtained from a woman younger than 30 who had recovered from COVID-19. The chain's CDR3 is CASSWTGADNSPLHF. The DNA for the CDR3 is TGTGCCAGCAGCTGGACAGGGGCGGATAATTCACCCCTCCACTTT.